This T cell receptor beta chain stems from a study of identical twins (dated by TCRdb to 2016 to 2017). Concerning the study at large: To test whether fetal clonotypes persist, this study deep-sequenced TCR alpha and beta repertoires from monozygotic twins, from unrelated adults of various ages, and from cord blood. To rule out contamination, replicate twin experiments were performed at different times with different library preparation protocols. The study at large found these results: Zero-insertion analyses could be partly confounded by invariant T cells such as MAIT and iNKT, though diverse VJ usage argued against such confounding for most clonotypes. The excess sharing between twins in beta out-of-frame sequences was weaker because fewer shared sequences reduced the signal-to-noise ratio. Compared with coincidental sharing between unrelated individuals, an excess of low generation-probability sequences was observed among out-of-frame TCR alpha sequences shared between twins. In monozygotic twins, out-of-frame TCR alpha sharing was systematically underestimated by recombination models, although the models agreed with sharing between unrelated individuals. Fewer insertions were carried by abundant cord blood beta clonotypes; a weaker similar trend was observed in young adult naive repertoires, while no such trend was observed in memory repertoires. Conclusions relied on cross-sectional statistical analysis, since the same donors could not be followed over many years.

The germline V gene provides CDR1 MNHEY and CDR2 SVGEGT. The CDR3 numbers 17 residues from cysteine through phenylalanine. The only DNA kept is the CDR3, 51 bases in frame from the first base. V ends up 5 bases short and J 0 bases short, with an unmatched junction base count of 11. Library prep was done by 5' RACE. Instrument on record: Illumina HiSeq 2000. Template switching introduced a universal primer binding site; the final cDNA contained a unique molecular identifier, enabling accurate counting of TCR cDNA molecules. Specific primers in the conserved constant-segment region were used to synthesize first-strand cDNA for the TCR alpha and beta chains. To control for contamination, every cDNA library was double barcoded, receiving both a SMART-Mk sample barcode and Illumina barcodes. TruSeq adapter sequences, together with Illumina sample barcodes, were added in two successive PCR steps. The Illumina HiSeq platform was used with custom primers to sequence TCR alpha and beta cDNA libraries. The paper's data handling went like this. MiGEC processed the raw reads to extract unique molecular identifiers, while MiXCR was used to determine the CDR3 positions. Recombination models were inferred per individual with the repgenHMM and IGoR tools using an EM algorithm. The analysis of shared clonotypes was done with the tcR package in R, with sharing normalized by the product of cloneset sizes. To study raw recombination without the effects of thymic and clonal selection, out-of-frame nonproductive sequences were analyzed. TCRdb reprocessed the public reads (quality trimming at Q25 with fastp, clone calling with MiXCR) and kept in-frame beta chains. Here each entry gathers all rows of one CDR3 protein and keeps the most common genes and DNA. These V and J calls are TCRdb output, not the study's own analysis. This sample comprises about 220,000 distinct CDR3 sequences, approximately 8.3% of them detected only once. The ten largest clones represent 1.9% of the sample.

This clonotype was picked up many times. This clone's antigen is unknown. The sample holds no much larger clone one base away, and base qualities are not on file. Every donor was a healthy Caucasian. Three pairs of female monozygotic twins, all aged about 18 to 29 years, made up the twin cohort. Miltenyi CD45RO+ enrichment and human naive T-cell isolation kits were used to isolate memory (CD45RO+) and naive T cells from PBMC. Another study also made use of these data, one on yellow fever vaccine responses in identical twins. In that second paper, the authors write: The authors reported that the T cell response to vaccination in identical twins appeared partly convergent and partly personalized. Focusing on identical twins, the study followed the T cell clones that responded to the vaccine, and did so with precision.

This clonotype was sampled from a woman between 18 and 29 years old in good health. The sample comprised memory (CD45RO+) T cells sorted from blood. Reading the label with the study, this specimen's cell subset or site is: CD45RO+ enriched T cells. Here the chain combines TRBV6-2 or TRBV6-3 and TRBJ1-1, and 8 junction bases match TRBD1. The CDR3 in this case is CASSPGGRRGVNTEAFF. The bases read TGTGCCAGCAGTCCAGGGGGCCGCCGGGGAGTGAACACTGAAGCTTTCTTT.